This T cell receptor beta chain was profiled in a study of T cells in Graves' hyperthyroidism and ophthalmopathy. Each diagnosis was grounded in clinical symptoms, serum thyroxine and TRAb, thyroid ultrasound, and orbital computed tomography. Per the germline V gene, CDR1 is MNHEY and CDR2 is SVGEGT. V trimming: 6 bases; J trimming: 4 bases; junction bases outside the gene matches: 3. The CDR3 has 14 residues. The CDR3 regions of TCR beta were amplified from RNA transcripts. HTBI primers were employed in a first-round RT-PCR of the TCR CDR3. TCRdb redid the calling of the multiplex PCR reads with MiXCR, one entry per CDR3 protein. The table records hundreds of thousands of distinct CDR3 sequences, approximately 21% of them present only once. This clonotype was seen a few times.

The chain links TRBV6-2 or TRBV6-3 to TRBJ2-2, with 9 positions matching TRBD2. Specimen: blood. This TCR was sampled from a man under 40 with Graves' ophthalmopathy. The DNA for the CDR3 is TGTGCCAGCAGAGCGGGAGGAAGCACCGGGGAGCTGTTTTTT. This translates into CASRAGGSTGELFF.